This TCR beta chain comes out of a study of blood T cells in healthy people across ages. Study-level findings and limits: Naive T cell percentage and TCR beta diversity correlated strongly. Not knowing donor CMV status may have confounded expanded clonotype changes. Higher diversity, along with more naive CD4+ cells, distinguished long-lived donors from aged donors.

Next came a second PCR, run for about 7 to 12 cycles, which used a sample-barcoded 5' primer along with a J-beta primer mix. One entry per CDR3 protein results from TCRdb running MiXCR on the 5' RACE reads. The sample gives over 1,300,000 distinct CDR3 sequences, approximately 59% of which show up once; more than 6% is in the top ten. Details on this clonotype: What it recognizes is unknown.

CDR3 length: 15 amino acids. Germline V CDR1 and CDR2: MNHEY, SMNVEV (reference sequence). V dropped 5 bases and J dropped 3; count of bases not matched to a gene: 7. Each sample provided at least 5.5 micrograms of extracted total RNA. V gene TRBV27 combines with J gene TRBJ1-2; TRBD1 matches at 9 bases. The receptor comes from a man aged 18 to 29 in good health. The sample consisted of blood. The CDR3 DNA reads TGTGCCAGCAGTCCAACAGGGGGCGCGGACTATGGCTACACCTTC. Amino acids: CASSPTGGADYGYTF.